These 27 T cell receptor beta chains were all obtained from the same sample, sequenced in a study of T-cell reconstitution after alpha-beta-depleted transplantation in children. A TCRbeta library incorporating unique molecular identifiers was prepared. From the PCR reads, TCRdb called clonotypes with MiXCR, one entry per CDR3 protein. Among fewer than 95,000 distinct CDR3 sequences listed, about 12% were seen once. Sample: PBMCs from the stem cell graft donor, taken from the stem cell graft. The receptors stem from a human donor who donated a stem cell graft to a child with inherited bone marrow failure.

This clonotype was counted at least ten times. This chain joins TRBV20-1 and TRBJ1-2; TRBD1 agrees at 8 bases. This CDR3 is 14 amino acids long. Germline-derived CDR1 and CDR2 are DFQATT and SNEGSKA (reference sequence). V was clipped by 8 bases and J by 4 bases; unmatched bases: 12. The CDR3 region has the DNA TGCAGTCTGGGGACAGGCACGGGGAGCTATGGCTACACCTTC. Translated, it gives CSLGTGTGSYGYTF.

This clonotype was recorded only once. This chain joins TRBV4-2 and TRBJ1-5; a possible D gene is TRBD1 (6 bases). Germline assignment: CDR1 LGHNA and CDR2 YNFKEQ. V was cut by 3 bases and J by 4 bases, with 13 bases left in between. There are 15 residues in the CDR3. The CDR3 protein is CASSHLTGRNQPQHF. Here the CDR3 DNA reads TGTGCCAGCAGCCACCTGACAGGAAGAAATCAGCCCCAGCATTTT.

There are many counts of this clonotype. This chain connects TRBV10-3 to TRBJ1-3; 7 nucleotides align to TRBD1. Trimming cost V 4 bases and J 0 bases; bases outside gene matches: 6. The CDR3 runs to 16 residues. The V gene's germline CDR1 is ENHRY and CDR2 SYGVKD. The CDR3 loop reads CAISGSRDSSGNTIYF. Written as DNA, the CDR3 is TGTGCCATCAGTGGGTCAAGGGACAGCTCTGGAAACACCATATATTTT.

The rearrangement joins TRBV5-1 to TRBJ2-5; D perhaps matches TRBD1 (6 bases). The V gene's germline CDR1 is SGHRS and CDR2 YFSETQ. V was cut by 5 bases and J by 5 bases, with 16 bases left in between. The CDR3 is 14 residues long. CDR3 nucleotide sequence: TGCGCCAGCAGTTCCGGACAGCAGCTGGAGACCCAGTACTTC. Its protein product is CASSSGQQLETQYF. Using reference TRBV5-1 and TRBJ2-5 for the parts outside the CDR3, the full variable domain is KAGVTQTPRYLIKTRGQQVTLSCSPISGHRSVSWYQQTPGQGLQFLFEYFSETQRNKGNFPGRFSGRQFSNSRSEMNVSTLELGDSALYLCASSSGQQLETQYFGPGTRLLVL.

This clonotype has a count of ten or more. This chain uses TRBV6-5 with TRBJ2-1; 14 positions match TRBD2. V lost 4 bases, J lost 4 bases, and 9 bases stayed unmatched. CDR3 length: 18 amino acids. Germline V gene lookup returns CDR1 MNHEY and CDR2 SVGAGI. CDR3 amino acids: CASSSDPRLAGGYNEQFF. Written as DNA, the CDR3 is TGTGCCAGCAGTTCCGACCCTAGACTAGCGGGGGGGTACAATGAGCAGTTCTTC.

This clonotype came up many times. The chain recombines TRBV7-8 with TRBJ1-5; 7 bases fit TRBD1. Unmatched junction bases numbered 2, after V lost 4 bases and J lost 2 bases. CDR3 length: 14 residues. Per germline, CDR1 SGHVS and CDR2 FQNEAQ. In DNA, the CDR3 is TGTGCCAGCAGCTCCCAGGGGGGCAATCAGCCCCAGCATTTT. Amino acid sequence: CASSSQGGNQPQHF.

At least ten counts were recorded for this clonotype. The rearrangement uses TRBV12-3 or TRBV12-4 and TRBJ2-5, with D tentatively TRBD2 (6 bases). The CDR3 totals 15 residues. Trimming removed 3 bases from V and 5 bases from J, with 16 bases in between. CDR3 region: CASSFSGGSRETQYF. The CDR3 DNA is TGTGCCAGCAGTTTTAGCGGAGGGTCGCGGGAGACCCAGTACTTC.

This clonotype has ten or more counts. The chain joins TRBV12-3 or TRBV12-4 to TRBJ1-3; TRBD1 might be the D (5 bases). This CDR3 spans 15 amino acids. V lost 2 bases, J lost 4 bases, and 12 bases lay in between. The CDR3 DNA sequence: TGTGCCAGCAGTTTAAGGCCAGGGTTCGGAAACACCATATATTTT. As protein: CASSLRPGFGNTIYF.

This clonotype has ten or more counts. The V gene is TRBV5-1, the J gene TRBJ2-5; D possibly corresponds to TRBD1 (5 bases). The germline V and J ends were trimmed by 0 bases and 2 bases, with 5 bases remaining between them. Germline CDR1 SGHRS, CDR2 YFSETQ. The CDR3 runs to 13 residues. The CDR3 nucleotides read TGCGCCAGCAGCTTGGGACAGCAAGAGACCCAGTACTTC. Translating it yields CASSLGQQETQYF. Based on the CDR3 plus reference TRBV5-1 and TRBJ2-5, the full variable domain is KAGVTQTPRYLIKTRGQQVTLSCSPISGHRSVSWYQQTPGQGLQFLFEYFSETQRNKGNFPGRFSGRQFSNSRSEMNVSTLELGDSALYLCASSLGQQETQYFGPGTRLLVL.

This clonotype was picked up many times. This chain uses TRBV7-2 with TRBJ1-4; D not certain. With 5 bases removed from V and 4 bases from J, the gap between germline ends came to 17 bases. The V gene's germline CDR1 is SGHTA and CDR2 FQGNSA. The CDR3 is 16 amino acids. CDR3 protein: CASSPSVGNRNEKLFF. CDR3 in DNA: TGTGCCAGCAGCCCGAGCGTGGGGAACCGTAATGAAAAACTGTTTTTT.

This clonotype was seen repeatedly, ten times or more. CDR3 sequence (DNA): TGTGCCAGCTCACCACCCCGCGGCTCTAGCGCTCACGAGCAGTACTTC. Its translation: CASSPPRGSSAHEQYF. This chain connects TRBV18 to TRBJ2-7; D may be TRBD2 (6 bases). Trimming cost V 0 bases and J 5 bases, with 17 bases left between them. This CDR3 has 16 amino acids. Looked up from germline, CDR1 is KGHSH and CDR2 is LQKENI.

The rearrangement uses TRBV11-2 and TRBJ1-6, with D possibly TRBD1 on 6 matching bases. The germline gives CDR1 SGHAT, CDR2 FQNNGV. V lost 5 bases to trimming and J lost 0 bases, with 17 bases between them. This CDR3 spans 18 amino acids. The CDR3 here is CASSMGGGPSSYNSPLHF. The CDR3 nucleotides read TGTGCCAGCAGCATGGGGGGGGGGCCAAGCTCCTATAATTCACCCCTCCACTTT.

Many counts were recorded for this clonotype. The chain's CDR3 is CASSLGPFSGANVLTF. The DNA for the CDR3 is TGTGCCAGCAGTCTCGGACCTTTCTCTGGGGCCAACGTCCTGACTTTC. The genes are TRBV12-3 or TRBV12-4 and TRBJ2-6; D gene uncertain. The CDR3 runs 16 residues. V lost 5 bases and J 0 bases, leaving 11 bases between the germline ends.

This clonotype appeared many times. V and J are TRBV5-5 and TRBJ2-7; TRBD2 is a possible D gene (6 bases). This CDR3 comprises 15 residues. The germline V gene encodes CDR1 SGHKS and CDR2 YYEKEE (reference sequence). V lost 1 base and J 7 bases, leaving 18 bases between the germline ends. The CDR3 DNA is TGTGCCAGCAGCTTGATAGACGGGAGCCGACTGGAGCAGTACTTC. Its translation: CASSLIDGSRLEQYF.

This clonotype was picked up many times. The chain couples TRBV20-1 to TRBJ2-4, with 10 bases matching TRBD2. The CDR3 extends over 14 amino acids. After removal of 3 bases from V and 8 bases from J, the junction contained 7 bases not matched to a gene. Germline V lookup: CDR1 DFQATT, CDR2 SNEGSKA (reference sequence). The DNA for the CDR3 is TGCAGTGCTAGTAGGCTAGCGGGAGAGGACATTCAGTACTTC. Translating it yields CSASRLAGEDIQYF.

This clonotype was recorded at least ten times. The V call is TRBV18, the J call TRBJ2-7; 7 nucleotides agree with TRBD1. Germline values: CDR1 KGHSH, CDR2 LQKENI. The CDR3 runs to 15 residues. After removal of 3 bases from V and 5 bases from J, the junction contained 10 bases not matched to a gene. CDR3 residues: CASSPLTGWIHEQYF. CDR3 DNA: TGTGCCAGCTCACCGCTGACAGGGTGGATCCACGAGCAGTACTTC.

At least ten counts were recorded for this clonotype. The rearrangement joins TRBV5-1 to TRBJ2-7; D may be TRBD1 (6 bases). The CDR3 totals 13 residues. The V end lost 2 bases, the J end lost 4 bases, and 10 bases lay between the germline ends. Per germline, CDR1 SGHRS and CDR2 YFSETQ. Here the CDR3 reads CASSFGQRYEQYF. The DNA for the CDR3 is TGCGCCAGCAGCTTTGGACAGAGGTACGAGCAGTACTTC. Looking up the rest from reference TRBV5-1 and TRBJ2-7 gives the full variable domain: KAGVTQTPRYLIKTRGQQVTLSCSPISGHRSVSWYQQTPGQGLQFLFEYFSETQRNKGNFPGRFSGRQFSNSRSEMNVSTLELGDSALYLCASSFGQRYEQYFGPGTRLTVT.

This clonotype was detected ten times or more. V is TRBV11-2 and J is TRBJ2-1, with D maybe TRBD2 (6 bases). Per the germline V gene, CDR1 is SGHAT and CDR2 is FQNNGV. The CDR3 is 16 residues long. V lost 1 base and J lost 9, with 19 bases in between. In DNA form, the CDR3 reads TGTGCCAGCAGCTTAGCCGGGACTGGGCTGTATAGTGAGCAGTTCTTC. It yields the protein CASSLAGTGLYSEQFF.

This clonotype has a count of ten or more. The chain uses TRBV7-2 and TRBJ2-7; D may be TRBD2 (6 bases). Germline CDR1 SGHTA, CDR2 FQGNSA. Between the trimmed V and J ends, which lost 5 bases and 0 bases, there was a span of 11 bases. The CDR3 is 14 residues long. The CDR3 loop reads CASSRGGSSYEQYF. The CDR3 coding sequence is TGTGCCAGCAGCCGGGGAGGAAGCTCCTACGAGCAGTACTTC.

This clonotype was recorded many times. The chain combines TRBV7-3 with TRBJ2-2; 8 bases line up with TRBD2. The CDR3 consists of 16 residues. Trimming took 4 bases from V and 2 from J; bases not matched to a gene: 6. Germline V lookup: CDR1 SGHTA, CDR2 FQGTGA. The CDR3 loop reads CASSSQGTRNTGELFF. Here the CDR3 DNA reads TGTGCCAGCAGCTCACAAGGGACTAGAAACACCGGGGAGCTGTTTTTT.

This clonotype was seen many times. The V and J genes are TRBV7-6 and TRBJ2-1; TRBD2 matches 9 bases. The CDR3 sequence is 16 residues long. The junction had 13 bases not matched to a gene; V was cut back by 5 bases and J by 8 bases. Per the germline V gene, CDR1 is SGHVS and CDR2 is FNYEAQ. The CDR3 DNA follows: TGTGCCAGCAGCGAGAGCGGGGGGTCCTTTGTCGATGAGCAGTTCTTC. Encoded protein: CASSESGGSFVDEQFF.

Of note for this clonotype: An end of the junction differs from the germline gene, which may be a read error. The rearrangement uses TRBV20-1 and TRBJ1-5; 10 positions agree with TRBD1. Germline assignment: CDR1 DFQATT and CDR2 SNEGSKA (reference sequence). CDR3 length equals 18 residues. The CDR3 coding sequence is TGCTGTGCTAGAGATCGGGGACAGGGGCCTGTAGGGCGCCAGCCCCAGCATTTT. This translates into CCARDRGQGPVGRQPQHF.

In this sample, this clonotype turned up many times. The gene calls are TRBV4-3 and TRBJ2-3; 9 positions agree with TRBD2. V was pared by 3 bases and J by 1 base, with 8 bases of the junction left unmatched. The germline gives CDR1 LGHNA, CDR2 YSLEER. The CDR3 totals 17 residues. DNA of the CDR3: TGCGCCAGCAGCCAGGGACTAGCAGTTTCGGGCACAGATACGCAGTATTTT. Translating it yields CASSQGLAVSGTDTQYF.

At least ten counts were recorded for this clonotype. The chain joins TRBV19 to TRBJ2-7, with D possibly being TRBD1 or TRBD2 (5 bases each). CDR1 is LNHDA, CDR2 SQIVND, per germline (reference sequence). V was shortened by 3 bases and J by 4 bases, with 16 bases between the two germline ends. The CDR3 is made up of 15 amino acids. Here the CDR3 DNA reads TGTGCCAGTAGTATTCAATGGGGACCGGTATACGAGCAGTACTTC. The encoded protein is CASSIQWGPVYEQYF.

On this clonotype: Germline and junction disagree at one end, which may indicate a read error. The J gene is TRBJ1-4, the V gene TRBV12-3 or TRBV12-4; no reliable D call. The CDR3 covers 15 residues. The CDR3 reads CASSLAATTNEKLFF. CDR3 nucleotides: TGTGCCAGCAGTTTAGCGGCAACAACTAATGAAAAACTTTTTTTT.

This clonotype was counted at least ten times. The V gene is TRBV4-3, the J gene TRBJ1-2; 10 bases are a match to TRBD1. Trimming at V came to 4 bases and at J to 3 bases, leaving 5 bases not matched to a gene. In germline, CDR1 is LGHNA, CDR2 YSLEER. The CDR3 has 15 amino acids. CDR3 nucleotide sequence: TGCGCCAGCAGCCCCCGGGGGACAGGGGACTATGGCTACACCTTC. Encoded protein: CASSPRGTGDYGYTF.

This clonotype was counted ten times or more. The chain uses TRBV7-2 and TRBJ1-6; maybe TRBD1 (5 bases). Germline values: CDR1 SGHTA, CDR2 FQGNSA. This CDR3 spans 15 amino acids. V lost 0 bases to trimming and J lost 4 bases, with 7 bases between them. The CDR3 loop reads CASSLAQGYNSPLHF. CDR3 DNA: TGTGCCAGCAGCTTAGCTCAGGGTTATAATTCACCCCTCCACTTT. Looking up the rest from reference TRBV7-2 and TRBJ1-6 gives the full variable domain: GAGVSQSPSNKVTEKGKDVELRCDPISGHTALYWYRQSLGQGLEFLIYFQGNSAPDKSGLPSDRFSAERTGGSVSTLTIQRTQQEDSAVYLCASSLAQGYNSPLHFGNGTRLTVT.